This T cell receptor (beta chain) originates from a study of blood T cells in healthy people across ages. The authors ran a second PCR of roughly 6 to 12 cycles using a sample-barcoded 5' primer and a J-beta primer mix. TCRdb reprocessed the 5' RACE reads via MiXCR and lists one record per CDR3 protein. The repertoire has around 790,000 distinct CDR3 sequences, more than 40% of them found once; the top ten carry around 21%. Trimming pared 1 base from V and 5 bases from J, leaving 15 bases between. CDR1 is SGHDN and CDR2 is FVKESK in the germline V gene. The CDR3 loop spans 17 amino acids. This clonotype was picked up a small number of times.

The TCR comes from a man in his sixties in good health. Material: blood. This chain links TRBV14 with TRBJ2-6, with a tentative D call TRBD1 (6 bases). CDR3 sequence: CASSQALSGQRANVLTF. Here the CDR3 DNA reads TGTGCCAGCAGCCAAGCCTTATCCGGACAGAGGGCCAACGTCCTGACTTTC. The full variable domain, its missing parts supplied by reference TRBV14 and TRBJ2-6, is EAGVTQFPSHSVIEKGQTVTLRCDPISGHDNLYWYRRVMGKEIKFLLHFVKESKQDESGMPNNRFLAERTGGTYSTLKVQPAELEDSGVYFCASSQALSGQRANVLTFGAGSRLTVL.